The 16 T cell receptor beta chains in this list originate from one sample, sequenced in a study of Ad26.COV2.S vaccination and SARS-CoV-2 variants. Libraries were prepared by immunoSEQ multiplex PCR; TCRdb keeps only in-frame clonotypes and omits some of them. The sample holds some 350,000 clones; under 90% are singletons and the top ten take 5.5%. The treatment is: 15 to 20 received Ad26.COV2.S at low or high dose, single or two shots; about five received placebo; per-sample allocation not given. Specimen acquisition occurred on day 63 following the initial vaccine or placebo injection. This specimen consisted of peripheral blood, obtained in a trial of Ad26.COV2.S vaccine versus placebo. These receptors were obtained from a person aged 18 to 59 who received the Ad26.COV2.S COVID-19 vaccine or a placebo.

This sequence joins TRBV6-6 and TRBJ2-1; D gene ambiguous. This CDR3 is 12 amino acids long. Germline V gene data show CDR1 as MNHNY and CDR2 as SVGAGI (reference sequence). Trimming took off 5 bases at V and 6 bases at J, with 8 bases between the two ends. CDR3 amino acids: CASSDDINEQFF. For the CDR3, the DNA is TGTGCCAGCAGTGACGACATCAATGAGCAGTTCTTC.

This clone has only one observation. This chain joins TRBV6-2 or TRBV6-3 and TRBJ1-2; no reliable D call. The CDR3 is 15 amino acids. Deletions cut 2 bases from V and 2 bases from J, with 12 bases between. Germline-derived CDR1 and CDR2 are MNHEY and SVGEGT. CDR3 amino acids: CASSYPPQGNYGYTF. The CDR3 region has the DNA TGTGCCAGCAGTTACCCGCCGCAAGGGAACTATGGCTACACCTTC.

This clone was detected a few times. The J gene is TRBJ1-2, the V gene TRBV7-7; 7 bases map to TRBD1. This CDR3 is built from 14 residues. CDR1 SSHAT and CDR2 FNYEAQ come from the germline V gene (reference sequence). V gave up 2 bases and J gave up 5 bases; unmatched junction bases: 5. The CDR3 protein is CASSLRGPIYGYTF. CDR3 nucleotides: TGTGCCAGCAGCTTAAGGGGGCCGATTTATGGCTACACCTTC.

CDR3 in DNA: TGTGCCAGCAACCAAAACCCGGGCGGGAGATCTCTGGCCGAAAAACTGTTTTTT. It specifies CASNQNPGGRSLAEKLFF. V and J are TRBV11-2 and TRBJ1-4; D gene ambiguous. CDR3 length: 18 amino acids. In germline, CDR1 is SGHAT, CDR2 FQNNGV. V was cut by 7 bases and J by 8 bases, with 29 bases left in between.

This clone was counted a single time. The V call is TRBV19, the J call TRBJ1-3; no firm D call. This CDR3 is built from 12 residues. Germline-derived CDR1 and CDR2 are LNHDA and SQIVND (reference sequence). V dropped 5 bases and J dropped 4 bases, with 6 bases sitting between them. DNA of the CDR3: TGTGCCAGTAGTTATGAAGGAAACACCATATATTTT. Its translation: CASSYEGNTIYF.

Here the CDR3 DNA reads TGCGCCAGCAGCTCGGACGGGAGCGGCTATGGCTACACCTTC. The encoded protein is CASSSDGSGYGYTF. The chain is built from TRBV5-1 and TRBJ1-2; D unresolved. This CDR3 has 14 amino acids. Germline CDR1 SGHRS, CDR2 YFSETQ. V lost 3 bases to trimming and J lost 4 bases, with 13 bases between them. Using reference TRBV5-1 and TRBJ1-2 for the parts outside the CDR3, the full variable domain is KAGVTQTPRYLIKTRGQQVTLSCSPISGHRSVSWYQQTPGQGLQFLFEYFSETQRNKGNFPGRFSGRQFSNSRSEMNVSTLELGDSALYLCASSSDGSGYGYTFGSGTRLTVV.

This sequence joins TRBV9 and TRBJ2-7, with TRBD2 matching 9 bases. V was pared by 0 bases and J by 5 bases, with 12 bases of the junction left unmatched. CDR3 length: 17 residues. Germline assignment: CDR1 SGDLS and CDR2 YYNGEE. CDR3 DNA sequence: TGTGCCAGCAGCGTAGGGGTTAGCGGGGGCCCCGAAGACGAGCAGTACTTC. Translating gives CASSVGVSGGPEDEQYF.

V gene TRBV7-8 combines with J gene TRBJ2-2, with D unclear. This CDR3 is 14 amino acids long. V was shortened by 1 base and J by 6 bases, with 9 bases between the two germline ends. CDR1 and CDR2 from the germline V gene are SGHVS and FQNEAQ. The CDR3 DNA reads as TGTGCCAGCAGCTTAGTCTCGAGCGCCGGGGAGCTGTTTTTT. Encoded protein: CASSLVSSAGELFF.

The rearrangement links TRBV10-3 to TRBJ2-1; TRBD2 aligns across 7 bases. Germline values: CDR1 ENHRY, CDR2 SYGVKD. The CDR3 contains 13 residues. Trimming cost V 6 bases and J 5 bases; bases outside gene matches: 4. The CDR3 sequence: CAIRWGGNNEQFF. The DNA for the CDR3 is TGTGCCATCAGGTGGGGGGGGAACAATGAGCAGTTCTTC.

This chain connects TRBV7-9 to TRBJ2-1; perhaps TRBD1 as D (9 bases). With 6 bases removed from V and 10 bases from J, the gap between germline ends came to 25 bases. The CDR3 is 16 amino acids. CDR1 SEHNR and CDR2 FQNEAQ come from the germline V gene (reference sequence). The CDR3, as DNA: TGTGCCAGCAGATATACCGGGACAGGGTCTAGCGGGGAGCAGTTCTTC. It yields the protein CASRYTGTGSSGEQFF.

CDR3 DNA: TGCGCCAGCAGATCACTCGAGGCTGGGGATGAGCAGTTCTTC. It specifies CASRSLEAGDEQFF. This chain connects TRBV5-1 to TRBJ2-1, with D unclear. The CDR3 covers 14 residues. The germline V gene has CDR1 SGHRS and CDR2 YFSETQ. V gave up 5 bases and J gave up 8 bases, with 17 bases separating them.

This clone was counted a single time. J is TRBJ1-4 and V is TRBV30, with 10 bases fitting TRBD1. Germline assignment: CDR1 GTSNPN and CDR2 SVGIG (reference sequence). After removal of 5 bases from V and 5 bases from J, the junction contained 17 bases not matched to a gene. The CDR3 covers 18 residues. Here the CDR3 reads CAWDPGQGRTVLNEKLFF. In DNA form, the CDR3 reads TGTGCCTGGGATCCGGGACAGGGGAGGACGGTGCTGAATGAAAAACTGTTTTTT.

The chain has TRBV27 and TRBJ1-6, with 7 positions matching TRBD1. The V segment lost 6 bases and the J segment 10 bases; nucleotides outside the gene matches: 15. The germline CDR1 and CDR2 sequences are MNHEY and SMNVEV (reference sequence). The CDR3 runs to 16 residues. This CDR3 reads CASSPWDSLLRSPLHF. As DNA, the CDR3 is TGTGCCAGCAGCCCTTGGGACAGCCTCCTTAGATCACCCCTCCACTTT.

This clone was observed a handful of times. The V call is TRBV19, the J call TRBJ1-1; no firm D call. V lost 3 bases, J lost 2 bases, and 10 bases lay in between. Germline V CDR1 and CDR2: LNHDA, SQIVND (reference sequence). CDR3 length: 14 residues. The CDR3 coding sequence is TGTGCCAGTAGTATTAGTCAGTTTAACACTGAAGCTTTCTTT. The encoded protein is CASSISQFNTEAFF.

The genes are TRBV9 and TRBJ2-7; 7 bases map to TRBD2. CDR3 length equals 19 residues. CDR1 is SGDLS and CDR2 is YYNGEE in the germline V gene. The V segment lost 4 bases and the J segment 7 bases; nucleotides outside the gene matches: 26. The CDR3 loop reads CASSPPVGGGGTLPTEQYF. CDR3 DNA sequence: TGTGCCAGCAGCCCTCCCGTAGGTGGGGGGGGGACTTTACCTACGGAGCAGTACTTC.

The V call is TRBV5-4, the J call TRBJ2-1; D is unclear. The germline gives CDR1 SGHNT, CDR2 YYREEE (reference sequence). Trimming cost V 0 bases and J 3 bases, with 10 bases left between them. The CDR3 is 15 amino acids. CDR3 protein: CASSLDVSFYNEQFF. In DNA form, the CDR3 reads TGTGCCAGCAGCTTGGATGTTAGTTTCTACAATGAGCAGTTCTTC.